This TCR beta chain was recorded in a study of shared clonotypes between healthy human individuals (dated by TCRdb to 2019 to 2021). About the full investigation: A few men and a couple of women, aged 18 to 49 years, made up the cohort. Each donor's leukapheresis produced roughly between roughly 0.94 and 9.5 billion PBMCs. Libraries were prepared and TCR repertoires were sequenced by different laboratories using diverse techniques, in order to increase sequencing depth and limit assay-specific biases. The study deeply sequenced blood TCR repertoires of roughly five healthy adults to estimate repertoire size and the extent of clonotype sharing between individuals.

What the research found in general, with its limitations: Based on pairwise subsampling, the degree of clonotype sharing among donors was expected to be affected by sequencing depth. Because the study included a small number of donors, the genetic and exposure-history diversity represented was limited. Sampling was limited to blood, and TCR repertoires in tissue likely differ from TCR repertoires in blood.

Using the deep immunoSEQ assay, TCR CDR3 regions were amplified from genomic DNA by multiplex PCR. For each cell subset, the extracted genomic DNA was distributed evenly across all wells of several immunoSEQ 96-well plates, and each plate served as one replicate. Each replicate PCR for unsorted PBMC received roughly 300 ng genomic DNA, equal to approximately 29,000 T cell genomes. Genomic DNA from unsorted PBMC was sequenced over ten immunoSEQ deep assay plates. Purified libraries were measured with a Qubit 3.0 fluorometer, size-checked on a Bioanalyzer 2100, and measured again with the KAPA Library Quantification kit. A separate single-read 150-cycle Illumina NextSeq 550 flow cell was used to sequence each immunoSEQ 96-well plate. In the paper's pipeline: Because the immunoSEQ output held only junctional sequences and lacked quality scores, the filtering could not match the filtering applied to full-length reads. To assign V/J genes and CDR3, sequences were annotated against IMGT germline references using PyIR, a Python wrapper for IgBLAST v1.9. Any read was removed if the V/J assignment was weak (E-value above 1e-6), the CDR3 was missing, or the read contained stop codons, out-of-frame junctions, or ambiguous translated residues. V3J clonotypes were defined by identical inferred V gene, J gene, and CDR3 amino acid sequence. The percentage overlap between two repertoires was calculated by dividing the number of shared unique clonotypes by the size of the smaller repertoire. Richness of each repertoire was evaluated using RTK rarefaction, the Chao1 estimator, and Recon v2.1 estimates of unobserved clonotypes. Entries here come from immuneACCESS through TCRdb and include only in-frame sequences with V and J called. Some clones fail to appear in such tables; in the studies checked, an unresolved V gene covers under half of the shortfall, and the cause of the remainder is unknown. That table supplies the V and J calls and clone size; D and trimming were determined from the DNA. The sample table lists 400,000 to 600,000 clones, 75% to 80% of them with a count of one. The ten largest clones take up approximately 12% of the sample.

Including cysteine and phenylalanine, the CDR3 has 15 amino acids. The only DNA kept is the CDR3, 45 bases in frame from the first base. V is cut by 1 base and J by 6 bases, and the space between the germline ends is 14 bases. The donors were healthy, HIV-negative adults with no recently reported acute infections or vaccinations. All donors were Caucasian adults living in Nashville, Tennessee, USA. For unsorted samples, about 90 million PBMCs were counted and genomic DNA was extracted with the QIAamp DNA Blood Mini kit. Blood was collected by leukapheresis, and PBMCs were isolated by Ficoll-Histopaque density gradient centrifugation and then cryopreserved in liquid nitrogen vapor phase. With respect to this clone: Its recognized antigen is unknown. Per-nucleotide qualities are absent, and no much larger clonotype sits a single base away.

This TCR was recovered from a woman between 40 and 50 years old in good health. Some clones in this sample may be carry-over from other donors' samples. The sample comprised PBMCs. The rearranged segments are TRBV23-1 and TRBJ2-3; D gene: possibly TRBD2, on 6 matching bases. TRBV23-1 is treated as an ORF (open reading frame) with a function not yet certain. The DNA sequence is as follows: TGCGCCAGCAGTCAATATCTTTTGCGGGGTGATACGCAGTATTTT. It translates as CASSQYLLRGDTQYF.